At least ten counts were recorded for the clone carrying this T cell receptor beta chain. What it recognizes is unknown. These data belong to a study of CD8 T cells in ankylosing spondylitis. V lost 5 bases, J lost 5 bases, and 7 bases lay in between. The CDR3 has 12 residues. Library preparation for TCR beta used quantitative 5'-RACE with molecular barcodes. From the 5' RACE reads, TCRdb called clonotypes with MiXCR, one entry per CDR3 protein. The profile covers hundreds of thousands of distinct CDR3 sequences, with 15% to 20% appearing a single time and 1% taken by the ten largest. Study-wide findings and caveats: The study identified a TCR beta motif of several highly homologous variants that appeared characteristic of ankylosing spondylitis blood. Matched ankylosing spondylitis synovial fluid reportedly contained a significantly enriched population of disease-linked clones. Earlier work had already found some motif variants in reactive arthritis synovial fluid and blood.

The sample consisted of blood, either unsorted or a sorted T cell fraction (not recorded which). The chain couples TRBV12-3 or TRBV12-4 to TRBJ2-1; D not certain. This TCR was sampled from a male donor with ankylosing spondylitis. In DNA form, the CDR3 reads TGTGCCAGCAGTGCGTTACACAATGAGCAGTTCTTC. The encoded protein is CASSALHNEQFF.